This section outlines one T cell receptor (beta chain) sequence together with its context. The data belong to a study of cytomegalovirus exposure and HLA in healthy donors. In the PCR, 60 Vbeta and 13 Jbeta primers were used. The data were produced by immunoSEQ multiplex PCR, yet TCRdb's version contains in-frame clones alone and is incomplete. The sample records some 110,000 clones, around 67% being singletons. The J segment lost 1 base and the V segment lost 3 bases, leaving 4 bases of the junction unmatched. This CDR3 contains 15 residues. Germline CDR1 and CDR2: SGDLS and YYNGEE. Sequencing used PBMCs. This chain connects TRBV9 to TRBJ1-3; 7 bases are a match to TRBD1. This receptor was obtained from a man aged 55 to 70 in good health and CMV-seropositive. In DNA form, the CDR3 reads TGTGCCAGCAGCGGCAGGGGGTCGTCTGGAAACACCATATATTTT. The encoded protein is CASSGRGSSGNTIYF.